The 2 T cell receptor beta chains reported below all come from one sample, sequenced in a study of identical twins. MiXCR, run by TCRdb on the 5' RACE reads, gives a single entry per CDR3 protein. The data show 450,000 to 600,000 distinct CDR3 sequences, around 22% seen once. These data are also associated with another study on yellow fever vaccine responses in identical twins.

Sequenced material: CD4+ T cells sorted from blood. Every receptor here comes from a woman between 18 and 29 years old in good health.

The V and J genes are TRBV6-1 and TRBJ2-2, with 8 bases that match TRBD2. The CDR3 totals 14 residues. From germline, CDR1 is MNHNS and CDR2 SASEGT. The J segment lost 1 base and the V segment lost 10 bases, leaving 5 bases of the junction unmatched. The CDR3 DNA reads TGTGCCACACTAGCGGAGAAGAACACCGGGGAGCTGTTTTTT. This gives the protein CATLAEKNTGELFF.

This clonotype has at least ten counts. This rearrangement joins TRBV12-3 or TRBV12-4 to TRBJ2-7; D unresolved. V was shortened by 2 bases and J by 3 bases, with 2 bases between the two germline ends. The CDR3 runs to 11 residues. The DNA for the CDR3 is TGTGCCAGCAGTTTACTCTACGAGCAGTACTTC. Its translation: CASSLLYEQYF.